Sequencing of this T cell receptor (beta chain) was carried out in a study of blood T cells in healthy people across ages. The CDR3 consists of 17 residues. The ends were cut back, 5 bases at V and 1 base at J, with 17 bases in the middle. Germline values: CDR1 SSHAT, CDR2 FNYEAQ (reference sequence). Study-wide points: Per-million-T-cell TCR beta diversity fell roughly linearly with age.

Primed by a sample-barcoded 5' primer and a J-beta primer mix, a second PCR proceeded for 7 to 11 cycles. One entry per CDR3 protein, called by TCRdb with MiXCR from the 5' RACE reads. The table shows roughly 700,000 distinct CDR3 sequences, with roughly 50% occurring only once. A word on this clonotype: The antigen is unknown.

Sample: blood. The chain links TRBV7-7 to TRBJ2-2; maybe TRBD2 (5 bases). The source of this sequence is a woman aged 60-70 years in good health. CDR3 nucleotide sequence: TGTGCCAGCAGCCAGACGACCGGGGTGAAGAACACCGGGGAGCTGTTTTTT. Amino acid sequence: CASSQTTGVKNTGELFF.